In this sample, the clone carrying this T cell receptor (beta chain) turned up once. V was trimmed by 2 bases and J by 2 bases, leaving 10 bases between them. CDR1 KGHSH and CDR2 LQKENI come from the germline V gene. The CDR3 length is 14 residues. Here immunoSEQ multiplex PCR was the method, and the copy in TCRdb shows in-frame clones only, minus some. The profile shows some 300,000 clones, 70% to 75% of them singletons. The sample originates from a study of shared clonotypes between healthy human individuals. The chain has TRBV18 and TRBJ2-7, with D unresolved. Specimen: memory CD4+ T cells sorted from blood. Indicated subset: CD45RA-negative fraction. The clonotype comes from a man under 40 in good health. CDR3: CASSPSAVTYEQYF. DNA for the CDR3: TGTGCCAGCTCACCATCGGCGGTCACCTACGAGCAGTACTTC. The full variable domain, completed using reference TRBV18 and TRBJ2-7, is NAGVMQNPRHLVRRRGQEARLRCSPMKGHSHVYWYRQLPEEGLKFMVYLQKENIIDESGMPKERFSAEFPKEGPSILRIQQVVRGDSAAYFCASSPSAVTYEQYFGPGTRLTVT.